This record concerns one T cell receptor (beta chain) sequence. The V and J ends lost 0 bases and 4 bases, in that order; junction bases with no gene match: 16. CDR1 is LNHDA and CDR2 is SQIVND in the germline V gene (reference sequence). The CDR3 spans 19 residues. This record belongs to a study of blood T cell repertoires in COVID-19. Study-level information: Sites in the United States, Italy and Spain provided acute and convalescent COVID-19 samples. Sources were T cells, B-cell-depleted T cells, or PBMCs; the material itself was cDNA or gDNA.

The data were produced by immunoSEQ multiplex PCR, yet TCRdb's version contains in-frame clones alone and is incomplete. This sample has approximately 260,000 clones, with about 85% found just once. The sequence was obtained from a woman in her 50s who had been exposed to COVID-19. Sequenced material: PBMCs or T cells enriched from blood (not recorded which). This rearrangement joins TRBV19 to TRBJ1-2, with 8 bases identical to TRBD1. In DNA form, the CDR3 reads TGTGCCAGTAGTATAGATCCCTGGTTGTACAGGGGGATGACCTATGGCTACACCTTC. Translated, it gives CASSIDPWLYRGMTYGYTF.